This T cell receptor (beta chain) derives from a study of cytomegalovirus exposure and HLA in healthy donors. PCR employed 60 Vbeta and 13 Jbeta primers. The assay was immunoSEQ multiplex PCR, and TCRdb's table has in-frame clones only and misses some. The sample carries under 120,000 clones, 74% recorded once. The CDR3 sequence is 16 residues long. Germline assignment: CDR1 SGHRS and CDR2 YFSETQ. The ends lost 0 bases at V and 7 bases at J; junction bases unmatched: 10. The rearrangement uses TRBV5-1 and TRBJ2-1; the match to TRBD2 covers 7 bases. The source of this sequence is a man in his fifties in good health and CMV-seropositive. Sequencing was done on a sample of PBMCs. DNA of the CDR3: TGCGCCAGCAGCTTGGTTCTAGCGGACAAGGGAAATGAGCAGTTCTTC. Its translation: CASSLVLADKGNEQFF.